The 27 T cell receptor beta chains presented below share a single source sample, sequenced in a study of T cells after yellow fever vaccination. MiXCR, applied by TCRdb to the 5' RACE reads, yields one record per CDR3 protein. The sample carries around 500,000 distinct CDR3 sequences, about a fifth recorded once. Source: PBMCs, taken approximately 22 days after the first yellow fever vaccination. The source of these receptors is a man aged 18-30 years who received the YFV17D yellow fever vaccine.

J is TRBJ2-1 and V is TRBV5-4, with D perhaps matching TRBD2 (6 bases). Germline CDR1 SGHNT, CDR2 YYREEE (reference sequence). CDR3 length: 18 amino acids. Trimming removed 1 base at V and 4 bases at J, with 21 bases between. The CDR3 here is CASSLTSAGLKAYNEQFF. Written as DNA, the CDR3 is TGTGCCAGCAGCTTGACATCTGCGGGACTCAAAGCTTACAATGAGCAGTTCTTC.

J is TRBJ1-6 and V is TRBV5-5, with D perhaps TRBD1 (6 bases). The V and J ends lost 1 base and 14 bases respectively, with 10 bases between them. Looked up from germline, CDR1 is SGHKS and CDR2 is YYEKEE (reference sequence). This CDR3 has 12 residues. CDR3 nucleotides: TGTGCCAGCAGCTTGAGGGAGGGGGCCCTCCACTTT. Protein: CASSLREGALHF.

This chain joins TRBV7-3 and TRBJ1-6, with 7 bases that match TRBD1. In germline, CDR1 is SGHTA, CDR2 FQGTGA. V lost 4 bases to trimming and J lost 7 bases; unmatched junction nucleotides: 7. The CDR3 totals 15 residues. DNA of the CDR3: TGTGCCAGCAGCTCACCGGGACAGTCAAATTCACCCCTCCACTTT. It codes for CASSSPGQSNSPLHF.

This rearrangement joins TRBV5-1 to TRBJ2-5; 7 nucleotides line up with TRBD2. The CDR3 sequence is 14 residues long. The germline gives CDR1 SGHRS, CDR2 YFSETQ. The J segment lost 6 bases and the V segment lost 4 bases, leaving 9 bases of the junction unmatched. CDR3 sequence reads: CASSRTRKWKTQYF. The CDR3 nucleotides are TGCGCCAGCAGCAGGACTAGAAAGTGGAAGACCCAGTACTTC.

In this sample, this clonotype turned up once. The genes are TRBV4-1 and TRBJ1-1, with 8 bases aligning to TRBD1. The ends lost 3 bases at V and 2 bases at J; junction bases unmatched: 8. CDR1 is MGHRA and CDR2 is YSYEKL in the germline V gene. The CDR3 contains 16 residues. The CDR3 DNA reads TGCGCCAGCAGCCATGGACAGGGACGGCTCAACACTGAAGCTTTCTTT. It yields the protein CASSHGQGRLNTEAFF.

This clonotype was found a few times. The chain is built from TRBV4-3 and TRBJ1-3; D is unclear. The CDR3 has 18 amino acids. The germline V gene encodes CDR1 LGHNA and CDR2 YSLEER. With 0 bases removed from V and 4 bases from J, the gap between germline ends came to 19 bases. The CDR3 DNA is TGCGCCAGCAGCCAAGATACGCACCGCGGGGTAGCAGGAAACACCATATATTTT. It specifies CASSQDTHRGVAGNTIYF.

CDR3: CASTLQGLNTEAFF. The CDR3 nucleotides are TGTGCCAGCACCCTACAGGGACTGAACACTGAAGCTTTCTTT. This rearrangement joins TRBV7-2 to TRBJ1-1; D might be TRBD1 (6 bases). Germline values: CDR1 SGHTA, CDR2 FQGNSA. Between the trimmed V and J ends, which lost 7 bases and 0 bases, there was a span of 12 bases. The length of the CDR3 is 14 residues.

This clonotype was seen many times. The chain has TRBV5-1 and TRBJ2-2; 8 nucleotides match TRBD2. Germline loops: CDR1 SGHRS, CDR2 YFSETQ. V gave up 2 bases and J gave up 1 base; unmatched junction bases: 1. The CDR3 contains 15 residues. CDR3 nucleotide sequence: TGCGCCAGCAGCTTTCTAGCGGGGAACACCGGGGAGCTGTTTTTT. Protein: CASSFLAGNTGELFF.

This clonotype was detected a few times. The chain employs TRBV7-3 and TRBJ2-4; unclear D gene. The germline V gene encodes CDR1 SGHTA and CDR2 FQGTGA. This CDR3 contains 14 residues. Trimming removed 7 bases at V and 5 bases at J, with 15 bases between. CDR3 region: CASNDGINQNIQYF. In DNA form, the CDR3 reads TGTGCCAGCAACGACGGTATAAACCAAAACATTCAGTACTTC.

This clonotype was counted between two and nine times. This sequence joins TRBV11-2 and TRBJ2-1, with D uncertain. Germline CDR1 SGHAT, CDR2 FQNNGV. This CDR3 region has 13 residues. Between the trimmed V and J ends, which lost 5 bases and 5 bases, there was a span of 10 bases. CDR3 sequence reads: CASSPSVDNEQFF. The CDR3 region has the DNA TGTGCCAGCAGCCCCAGCGTGGACAATGAGCAGTTCTTC.

The gene calls are TRBV7-9 and TRBJ2-5; D gene uncertain. Trimming pared 0 bases from V and 5 bases from J, leaving 4 bases between. The CDR3 runs 12 residues. Germline V lookup: CDR1 SEHNR, CDR2 FQNEAQ (reference sequence). The CDR3 protein is CASSLAMETQYF. CDR3 DNA sequence: TGTGCCAGCAGCTTAGCGATGGAGACCCAGTACTTC.

This chain links TRBV23-1 with TRBJ1-2; 11 positions agree with TRBD1. TRBV23-1 is flagged as an ORF with uncertain function. The V and J ends lost 7 bases and 6 bases, in that order; junction bases with no gene match: 7. This CDR3 is built from 14 residues. The DNA of the CDR3 is TGCGCCAGCACTCACTGGACAGGGGGCAATGGCTACACCTTC. Amino acid sequence: CASTHWTGGNGYTF.

This clonotype has only a few counts. The chain has TRBV20-1 and TRBJ2-7; 7 nucleotides align to TRBD1. This CDR3 is 14 amino acids long. Germline CDR1 is DFQATT and CDR2 is SNEGSKA (reference sequence). J lost 1 base, V lost 6 bases, and 9 bases had no gene match. CDR3 nucleotide sequence: TGCAGTGCGGCCCCAGGGGGACATTCCTACGAGCAGTACTTC. Translated: CSAAPGGHSYEQYF.

The rearrangement links TRBV27 to TRBJ2-3; 8 bases line up with TRBD2. Losses at the gene ends were 4 bases for V and 0 bases for J; bases not matched to a gene: 12. The CDR3 loop spans 18 amino acids. From germline, CDR1 is MNHEY and CDR2 SMNVEV (reference sequence). The CDR3 bases are TGTGCCAGCAGTTGGGGGAGCAGCGGGGGACCTAGCACAGATACGCAGTATTTT. Translation gives CASSWGSSGGPSTDTQYF.

The chain uses TRBV7-8 and TRBJ2-3; either TRBD1 or TRBD2 may fit D (6 bases each). The V end was cut by 6 bases, the J end by 2 bases, with 18 bases between. CDR3 length: 16 residues. Germline V CDR1 and CDR2: SGHVS, FQNEAQ. The DNA for the CDR3 is TGTGCCAGCAGACATACCCGGGGGCAGTTCACAGATACGCAGTATTTT. It encodes CASRHTRGQFTDTQYF.

This clonotype was picked up a small number of times. V gene TRBV7-3 combines with J gene TRBJ1-2; D gene ambiguous. The CDR3 is 15 amino acids. In germline, CDR1 is SGHTA, CDR2 FQGTGA. V shed 5 bases and J shed 0 bases, with 13 bases lying between them. CDR3 nucleotide sequence: TGTGCCAGCAGCCCCGATGGCGGCCCTAACTATGGCTACACCTTC. Its protein product is CASSPDGGPNYGYTF.

This clonotype showed up just a few times. The CDR3 DNA follows: TGTGCCAGTATGGGGACAGGGAATTTCGAGGACTATGGCTACACCTTC. Protein sequence: CASMGTGNFEDYGYTF. The V call is TRBV6-1, the J call TRBJ1-2; 9 positions match TRBD1. Looked up from germline, CDR1 is MNHNS and CDR2 is SASEGT. This CDR3 contains 16 residues. Germline trimming cut 9 bases from V and 3 bases from J; bases unmatched to any gene: 14.

This clonotype showed up just a few times. The rearrangement uses TRBV14 and TRBJ2-7, with 8 bases lining up with TRBD1. The CDR3 extends over 15 amino acids. CDR1 and CDR2 from the germline V gene are SGHDN and FVKESK. The ends lost 3 bases at V and 3 bases at J; junction bases unmatched: 7. The CDR3 sequence is CASSQNPQGGYEQYF. In nucleotides, the CDR3 is TGTGCCAGCAGCCAGAACCCACAGGGGGGCTACGAGCAGTACTTC.

The genes are TRBV15 and TRBJ1-1; no clear D. The V end lost 1 base, the J end lost 3 bases, and 3 bases lay between the germline ends. Germline V gene lookup returns CDR1 LNHNV and CDR2 YYDKDF (reference sequence). CDR3 size: 12 residues. CDR3 in DNA: TGTGCCACCAGCAGAGGGGACACTGAAGCTTTCTTT. It encodes CATSRGDTEAFF.

The chain carries TRBV23-1 and TRBJ2-7; D gene ambiguous. TRBV23-1 is known as an ORF, though its function is uncertain. V gave up 10 bases and J gave up 2 bases, with 15 bases separating them. The CDR3 runs to 13 residues. For the CDR3, the DNA is TGCGCCACGGGTAATCAGGTTCCCTACGAGCAGTACGTC. This gives the protein CATGNQVPYEQYV.

This clonotype turned up a few times. This sequence joins TRBV29-1 and TRBJ2-2, with TRBD1 matching 10 bases. CDR1 is SQVTM and CDR2 is ANQGSEA in the germline V gene. This CDR3 comprises 16 residues. Trimming cost V 6 bases and J 5 bases; bases outside gene matches: 12. For the CDR3, the DNA is TGCAGCGTGGCCGGGACAGGGGCCACGGGGACCGGGGAGCTGTTTTTT. It encodes CSVAGTGATGTGELFF.

This clonotype was seen a handful of times. The J gene is TRBJ2-3, the V gene TRBV5-1, with no clear D. Germline CDR1 reads SGHRS; CDR2 reads YFSETQ. The CDR3 sequence is 15 residues long. Trimming removed 2 bases at V and 5 bases at J, with 15 bases between. The chain's CDR3 is CASSLRHPQGDTQYF. The DNA for the CDR3 is TGCGCCAGCAGCTTACGACATCCGCAAGGAGATACGCAGTATTTT. The variable domain in full, with the rest retrieved from reference TRBV5-1 and TRBJ2-3, is KAGVTQTPRYLIKTRGQQVTLSCSPISGHRSVSWYQQTPGQGLQFLFEYFSETQRNKGNFPGRFSGRQFSNSRSEMNVSTLELGDSALYLCASSLRHPQGDTQYFGPGTRLTVL.

This clonotype came up a few times. The V gene is TRBV30, the J gene TRBJ1-2, with a tentative D call TRBD1 (5 bases). The germline V and J ends were trimmed by 8 bases and 6 bases, with 13 bases remaining between them. From germline, CDR1 is GTSNPN and CDR2 SVGIG (reference sequence). The CDR3 consists of 11 residues. CDR3 region: CAGTEGHGYTF. In DNA form, the CDR3 reads TGTGCCGGTACGGAGGGACATGGCTACACCTTC.

A few counts support this clonotype. This chain uses TRBV9 with TRBJ1-6; 8 bases map to TRBD1. Germline V gives CDR1 SGDLS, CDR2 YYNGEE. The CDR3 has 15 residues. V lost 0 bases to trimming and J lost 9 bases; unmatched junction nucleotides: 5. The CDR3 is CASSVETGAFSPLHF. As DNA, the CDR3 is TGTGCCAGCAGCGTAGAGACAGGGGCCTTTTCACCCCTCCACTTT.

In DNA, the CDR3 is TGCAGTGCTAGGGACTTCCAGCGGGGCGAAGAGACCCAGTACTTC. This translates into CSARDFQRGEETQYF. The chain has TRBV20-1 and TRBJ2-5; 7 nucleotides align to TRBD2. The CDR3 has 15 residues. The V and J ends lost 3 bases and 3 bases, in that order; junction bases with no gene match: 10. Germline V gene data show CDR1 as DFQATT and CDR2 as SNEGSKA (reference sequence).

This clonotype has more than one count but fewer than ten. The CDR3, as DNA: TGTGCCAGCTCACCAGTCAGGGAGATTAACTACAATGAGCAGTTCTTC. Translated: CASSPVREINYNEQFF. The rearrangement links TRBV18 to TRBJ2-1; D is perhaps TRBD1 or TRBD2 (5 bases each). Germline-derived CDR1 and CDR2 are KGHSH and LQKENI. Trimming left V 2 bases short and J 3 bases short, with 14 bases between. The CDR3 has 16 residues.

The chain carries TRBV24-1 and TRBJ2-3; D not certain. Germline lookup yields CDR1 KGHDR and CDR2 SFDVKD. This CDR3 has 14 amino acids. V was trimmed by 3 bases and J by 1 base, leaving 7 bases between them. CDR3 bases: TGTGCCACCAGTGATGAGGTCGGCACAGATACGCAGTATTTT. It encodes CATSDEVGTDTQYF.